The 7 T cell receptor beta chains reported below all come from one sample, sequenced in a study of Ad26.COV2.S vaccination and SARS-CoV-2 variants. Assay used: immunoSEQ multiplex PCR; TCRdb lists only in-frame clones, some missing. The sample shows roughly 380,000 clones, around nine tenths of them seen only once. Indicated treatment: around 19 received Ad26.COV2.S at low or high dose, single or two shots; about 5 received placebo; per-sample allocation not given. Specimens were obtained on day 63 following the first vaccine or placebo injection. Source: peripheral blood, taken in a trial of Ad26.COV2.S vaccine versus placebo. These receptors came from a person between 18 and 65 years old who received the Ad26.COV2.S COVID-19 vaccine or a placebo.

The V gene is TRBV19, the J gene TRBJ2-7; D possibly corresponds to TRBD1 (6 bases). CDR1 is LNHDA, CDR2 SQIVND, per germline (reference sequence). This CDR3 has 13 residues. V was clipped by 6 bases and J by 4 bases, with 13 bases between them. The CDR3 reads CASRETGRYEQYF. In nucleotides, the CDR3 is TGTGCCAGTAGGGAAACAGGGCGGTACGAGCAGTACTTC.

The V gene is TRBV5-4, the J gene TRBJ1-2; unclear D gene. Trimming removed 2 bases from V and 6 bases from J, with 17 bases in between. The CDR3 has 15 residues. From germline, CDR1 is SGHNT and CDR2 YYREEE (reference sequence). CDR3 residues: CASSFSPRSGDGYTF. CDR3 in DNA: TGTGCCAGCAGCTTTTCCCCACGAAGCGGGGATGGCTACACCTTC.

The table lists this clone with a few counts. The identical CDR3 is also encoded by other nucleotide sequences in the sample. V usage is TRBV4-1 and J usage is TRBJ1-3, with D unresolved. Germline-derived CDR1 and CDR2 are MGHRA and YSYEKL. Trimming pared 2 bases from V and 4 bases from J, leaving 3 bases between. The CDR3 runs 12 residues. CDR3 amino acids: CASSQTGNTIYF. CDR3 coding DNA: TGCGCCAGCAGCCAAACAGGAAACACCATATATTTT.

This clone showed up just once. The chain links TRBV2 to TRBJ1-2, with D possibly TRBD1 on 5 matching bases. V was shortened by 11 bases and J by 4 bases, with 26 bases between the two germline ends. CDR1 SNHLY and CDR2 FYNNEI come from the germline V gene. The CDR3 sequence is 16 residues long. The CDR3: CARTGPTGSGGYGYTF. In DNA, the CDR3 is TGTGCCCGAACGGGACCCACAGGATCCGGCGGCTATGGCTACACCTTC.

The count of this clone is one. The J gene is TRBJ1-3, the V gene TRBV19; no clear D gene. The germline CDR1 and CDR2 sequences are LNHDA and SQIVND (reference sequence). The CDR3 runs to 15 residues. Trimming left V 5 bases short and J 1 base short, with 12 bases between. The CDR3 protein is CASSLPGTSGNTIYF. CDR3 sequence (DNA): TGTGCCAGTAGTCTCCCCGGCACTTCTGGAAACACCATATATTTT.

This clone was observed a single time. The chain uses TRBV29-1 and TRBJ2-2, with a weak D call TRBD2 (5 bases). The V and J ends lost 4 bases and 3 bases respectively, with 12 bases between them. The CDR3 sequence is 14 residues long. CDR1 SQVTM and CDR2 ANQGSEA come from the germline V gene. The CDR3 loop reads CSVGGGRDTGELFF. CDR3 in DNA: TGCAGCGTTGGCGGAGGTAGAGACACCGGGGAGCTGTTTTTT.

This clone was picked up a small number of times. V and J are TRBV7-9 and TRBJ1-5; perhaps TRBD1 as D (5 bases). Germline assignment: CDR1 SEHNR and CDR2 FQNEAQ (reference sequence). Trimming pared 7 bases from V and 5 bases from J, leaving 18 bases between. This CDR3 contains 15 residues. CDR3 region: CASTLAGGPDQPQHF. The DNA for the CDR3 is TGTGCCAGCACCCTAGCCGGGGGTCCAGATCAGCCCCAGCATTTT.